The 19 T cell receptor beta chains below were found in one sample sequenced in a study of blood T cell repertoires in COVID-19 (dated by TCRdb to about 2020). The library was generated by the immunoSEQ multiplex PCR assay. The immuneACCESS repertoire file appears here via TCRdb, limited to in-frame rearrangements. These files lack a portion of the clones; in checked studies, under half of the deficit traces to unresolved V genes, and the cause of the others is not known. Counted in this sample were approximately 260,000 clones; 82% of them appeared once. The ten largest clones take up more than 4.5% of the sample. Material: peripheral blood. The receptors derive from a woman over 75 with active or convalescent COVID-19.

The chain has TRBV25-1 and TRBJ2-1; 9 nucleotides line up with TRBD2. The CDR3 is 14 amino acids. With V trimmed by 4 bases and J by 4 bases, 2 bases remained unmatched. Germline V gene lookup returns CDR1 MGHDK and CDR2 SYGVNS. Written as DNA, the CDR3 is TGTGCCAGCAGTGGCCTAGCGGGGTACAATGAGCAGTTCTTC. Its translation is CASSGLAGYNEQFF.

J is TRBJ2-7 and V is TRBV20-1, with 14 bases that match TRBD2. CDR1 and CDR2 (germline): DFQATT, SNEGSKA (reference sequence). J gave up 0 bases and V 4 bases, and 11 bases lay outside the gene matches. The CDR3 is 18 residues long. For the CDR3, the DNA is TGCAGTGCTATTGAAAACGGGACTAGCGGGAGCACCTCCTACGAGCAGTACTTC. This codes for CSAIENGTSGSTSYEQYF.

The V call is TRBV3-1 (or the pseudogene TRBV3-2), the J call TRBJ2-3, with TRBD2 identical over 12 bases. Germline V gene sequence: CDR1 LGHDT, CDR2 YNNKEL (reference sequence). The V and J ends lost 1 base and 2 bases, in that order; junction bases with no gene match: 4. This CDR3 is built from 17 residues. Here the CDR3 DNA reads TGTGCCAGCAGCCAAGTCACTAGCGGGGGGAACACAGATACGCAGTATTTT. Residues: CASSQVTSGGNTDTQYF.

This sequence joins TRBV7-9 and TRBJ2-7, with D tentatively TRBD1 (6 bases). Germline CDR1 SEHNR, CDR2 FQNEAQ (reference sequence). Trimming took 5 bases from V and 11 from J, leaving 19 bases between them. This CDR3 has 13 residues. CDR3 sequence (DNA): TGTGCCAGCAGCCCCAAGCCAGGCGGACAGAAGTACTTC. Translating gives CASSPKPGGQKYF.

This clone was found once. The chain has TRBV5-1 and TRBJ1-3; weak D call: TRBD1 (6 bases). The CDR3 runs 16 residues. Germline V CDR1 and CDR2: SGHRS, YFSETQ. V gave up 0 bases and J gave up 0 bases, with 10 bases separating them. The CDR3 reads CASSLGDRSSGNTIYF. The CDR3 DNA is TGCGCCAGCAGCTTGGGAGACAGGAGCTCTGGAAACACCATATATTTT.

The rearrangement joins TRBV15 to TRBJ1-5, with 8 positions matching TRBD1. The junction had 11 bases not matched to a gene; V was cut back by 0 bases and J by 7 bases. The CDR3 spans 17 residues. From germline, CDR1 is LNHNV and CDR2 YYDKDF (reference sequence). This CDR3 is CATSRDRLRGQRQPQHF. The CDR3 coding sequence is TGTGCCACCAGCAGAGATCGACTCAGGGGGCAAAGGCAGCCCCAGCATTTT.

This clone was seen once. The chain employs TRBV7-9 and TRBJ2-5; weak D call: TRBD1 (5 bases). V was trimmed by 6 bases and J by 2 bases, leaving 13 bases between them. The CDR3 is made up of 14 amino acids. CDR1 SEHNR and CDR2 FQNEAQ come from the germline V gene (reference sequence). Here the CDR3 reads CASSPGKVQETQYF. CDR3 nucleotides: TGTGCCAGCAGTCCAGGGAAGGTGCAAGAGACCCAGTACTTC.

This clone was seen only a few times. The chain recombines TRBV6-4 with TRBJ1-1, with 7 bases that match TRBD1. This CDR3 comprises 13 residues. With 5 bases clipped from V and 1 base from J, the junction kept 1 base outside the gene matches. Germline CDR1 reads MRHNA; CDR2 reads SNTAGT. The CDR3 DNA reads as TGTGCCAGCAGTCGGACAGGGAACACTGAAGCTTTCTTT. This codes for CASSRTGNTEAFF.

V and J are TRBV5-6 and TRBJ2-7; 8 bases fit TRBD2. Germline CDR1 and CDR2: SGHDT and YYEEEE. V lost 4 bases, J lost 3 bases, and 6 bases stayed unmatched. The CDR3 length is 14 residues. Written as DNA, the CDR3 is TGTGCCAGCAGCCCCGGCGGGGGGTACTACGAGCAGTACTTC. Its protein product is CASSPGGGYYEQYF.

The rearrangement links TRBV28 to TRBJ2-5, with 8 bases fitting TRBD2. Germline CDR1 is MDHEN and CDR2 is SYDVKM. This CDR3 has 14 residues. V lost 8 bases to trimming and J lost 4 bases; unmatched junction nucleotides: 9. The CDR3 nucleotides are TGTGCCAGCGTCCGGGGGCTAGCGGGAGAGACCCAGTACTTC. Protein product: CASVRGLAGETQYF.

The rearrangement uses TRBV29-1 and TRBJ1-1, with TRBD1 identical over 8 bases. The CDR3 loop spans 12 amino acids. Germline V gene lookup returns CDR1 SQVTM and CDR2 ANQGSEA. J lost 7 bases, V lost 6 bases, and 7 bases had no gene match. CDR3 bases: TGCAGCGTGGGACAGGCGGCCGATGAAGCTTTCTTT. Translated, it gives CSVGQAADEAFF.

This clone has a handful of counts. V usage is TRBV5-4 and J usage is TRBJ1-4, with D tentatively TRBD1 (6 bases). The V gene lost 1 base and the J gene lost 1 base, with 14 bases spanning the gap. The CDR3 extends over 17 amino acids. The germline CDR1 and CDR2 sequences are SGHNT and YYREEE (reference sequence). The CDR3 is CASSLTTTRGTNEKLFF. The DNA of the CDR3 is TGTGCCAGCAGCTTGACGACTACCAGGGGAACTAATGAAAAACTGTTTTTT. Filled out from reference TRBV5-4 and TRBJ1-4, the complete variable domain reads ETGVTQSPTHLIKTRGQQVTLRCSSQSGHNTVSWYQQALGQGPQFIFQYYREEENGRGNFPPRFSGLQFPNYSSELNVNALELDDSALYLCASSLTTTRGTNEKLFFGSGTQLSVL.

The chain combines TRBV7-7 with TRBJ2-2, with D perhaps matching TRBD1 (5 bases). Deletions cut 6 bases from V and 3 bases from J, with 11 bases between. The CDR3 spans 14 residues. The germline V gene encodes CDR1 SSHAT and CDR2 FNYEAQ (reference sequence). The CDR3 DNA follows: TGTGCCAGCAGAAGTGACAGCTACACCGGGGAGCTGTTTTTT. This gives the protein CASRSDSYTGELFF.

The genes are TRBV28 and TRBJ2-2; 8 bases are shared with TRBD1. V was pared by 6 bases and J by 6 bases, with 3 bases of the junction left unmatched. Germline-derived CDR1 and CDR2 are MDHEN and SYDVKM. The CDR3 is 13 amino acids. Here the CDR3 reads CASRWGQAGELFF. As DNA, the CDR3 is TGTGCCAGCAGGTGGGGACAGGCCGGGGAGCTGTTTTTT. Using reference TRBV28 and TRBJ2-2 for the parts outside the CDR3, the full variable domain is DVKVTQSSRYLVKRTGEKVFLECVQDMDHENMFWYRQDPGLGLRLIYFSYDVKMKEKGDIPEGYSVSREKKERFSLILESASTNQTSMYLCASRWGQAGELFFGEGSRLTVL.

The V call is TRBV5-1, the J call TRBJ2-5; 14 nucleotides agree with TRBD2. This CDR3 region has 16 residues. Germline values: CDR1 SGHRS, CDR2 YFSETQ. The V gene end was trimmed by 3 bases and the J gene end by 4 bases; junction bases not matched to a gene: 5. This CDR3 reads CASSWSTSGRGETQYF. CDR3 DNA sequence: TGCGCCAGCAGCTGGTCGACTAGCGGGAGGGGAGAGACCCAGTACTTC.

In this sample, this clone turned up a few times. The genes are TRBV11-2 and TRBJ2-7; 10 bases are shared with TRBD1. The J segment lost 1 base and the V segment lost 5 bases, leaving 17 bases of the junction unmatched. CDR3 length: 19 residues. Germline lookup yields CDR1 SGHAT and CDR2 FQNNGV. The CDR3, as DNA: TGTGCCAGCAGCCAACACTCCCGGGACAGGGGAGTCTTATCCTACGAGCAGTACTTC. It is translated as CASSQHSRDRGVLSYEQYF.

This clone was recorded only once. The chain links TRBV7-9 to TRBJ2-1; D is unresolved. V lost 2 bases and J lost 5, with 10 bases in between. In germline, CDR1 is SEHNR, CDR2 FQNEAQ (reference sequence). The CDR3 loop spans 14 amino acids. The CDR3 nucleotides read TGTGCCAGCAGCTTATCCATAGCAAACAATGAGCAGTTCTTC. Translation: CASSLSIANNEQFF.

The CDR3 DNA follows: TGCGCCAGCAGCAGCGGGACAACGGGCACCGGGGAGCTGTTTTTT. It yields the protein CASSSGTTGTGELFF. The V and J genes are TRBV5-1 and TRBJ2-2; maybe TRBD2 (7 bases). The germline V gene encodes CDR1 SGHRS and CDR2 YFSETQ. Trimming took off 4 bases at V and 4 bases at J, with 14 bases between the two ends. This CDR3 is 15 amino acids long.

The gene calls are TRBV18 and TRBJ1-5, with a tentative D call TRBD1 (5 bases). V was cut by 6 bases and J by 4 bases, with 10 bases left in between. The CDR3 has 13 residues. CDR1 is KGHSH and CDR2 is LQKENI in the germline V gene. This CDR3 reads CASSDSFNQPQHF. Written as DNA, the CDR3 is TGTGCCAGCTCCGACAGTTTTAATCAGCCCCAGCATTTT.